A selection of T cell receptor beta chains follows, all from one sample in a study of T cells in Graves' hyperthyroidism and ophthalmopathy. TCRdb itself ran the multiplex PCR reads through MiXCR, one entry per CDR3 protein. There are about 520,000 distinct CDR3 sequences in the sample; around a quarter occur only once, and about 11% lies in the top ten. Sequencing was done on a sample of blood. These TCRs come from a woman younger than 45 with Graves' ophthalmopathy. Each CDR3 is given with its conserved first and last residue. D genes are given only for firm matches. A clone size is listed for some rows: how often the clone was seen (once, few, many), or a class if it is expanded.

TRBJ2-7 TRBD1 TRBV7-2 many TGTGCCAGCAGCTTAGTTACAGGGGAATACGAGCAGTACTTC CASSLVTGEYEQYF
TRBJ1-1 - TRBV6-5 many TGTGCCAGCAGTTACCCAGGACGGCCTGAAGCTTTCTTT CASSYPGRPEAFF
TRBJ1-5 - TRBV10-3 many TGTGCCATCAGTTCCCAGGGTAGCAATCAGCCCCAGCATTTT CAISSQGSNQPQHF
TRBJ2-3 - TRBV6-5 few TGTGCCAGCAGTTTGACGGCAGATACGCAGTATTTT CASSLTADTQYF
TRBJ1-1 - TRBV6-4 many TGTGCCAGCAGGGAACACCAGAACACTGAAGCTTTCTTT CASREHQNTEAFF
TRBJ1-1 TRBD1 TRBV28 many TGTGCCAGCAGTTGGGGGGCCGGACAGGGGAGGCCGCTGAACGGTGTCACTGAAGCTTTCTTT CASSWGAGQGRPLNGVTEAFF
TRBJ2-7 TRBD2 TRBV6-1 many TGTGCCAGCAGCCTCGGACTAGCGGTTTACGAGCAGTACTTC CASSLGLAVYEQYF
TRBJ2-7 - TRBV30 many TGTGCCTGGACGGCAGACCCCTACGAGCAGTACTTC CAWTADPYEQYF
TRBJ2-7 TRBD1 TRBV19 many TGTGCCAGTAGTAATCACAGGGGGCGCGAGCAGTACTTC CASSNHRGREQYF
TRBJ2-7 - TRBV14 few TGTGCCAGCAGCCAATGGGATTACGAGCAGTACTTC CASSQWDYEQYF
TRBJ1-5 - TRBV6-2/TRBV6-3 - TGTGCCAGCAAGGGGCCCGGGGACAACAATCAGCCCCAGCATTTT CASKGPGDNNQPQHF